This TCR beta chain was recovered during a study of blood T cell repertoires in COVID-19. Germline CDR1 reads KGHSH; CDR2 reads LQKENI. There are 13 residues in the CDR3. Between the trimmed V and J ends, which lost 6 bases and 5 bases, there was a span of 10 bases. Some clones are missing from TCRdb's copy, which holds only in-frame ones; the method was immunoSEQ multiplex PCR. This table has fewer than 250,000 clones, around 78% appearing once. V gene TRBV18 combines with J gene TRBJ2-2; perhaps TRBD2 as D (5 bases). The sequencing input was peripheral blood. This clonotype originated in a woman aged 65 to 85 with active or convalescent COVID-19. The CDR3 bases are TGTGCCAGCTCTCAGAGGGATACCGGGGAGCTGTTTTTT. Translated, it gives CASSQRDTGELFF.